Listed below are T cell receptor beta chains from one sample, sequenced in a study of T cells in localized non-small cell lung cancer. Repertoires were generated with immunoSEQ multiplex PCR, while TCRdb's copy carries only in-frame clones and drops some. The data show fewer than 35,000 clones, around 90% seen once. This material consisted of peripheral blood mononuclear cells, taken before any cancer treatment. These receptors all stem from a man between 35 and 75 years old with stage III lung adenocarcinoma. Both conserved end residues are part of each CDR3. A D gene is named only where the DNA matches it firmly. Clone size is shown for a subset of rows, as once, few, many or a class of expanded clone.

- TRBJ1-3 - TRBV7-3 TGTGCCAGCAGTGTGGGAGGTAGAGGGTCTGGAAACACCATATATTTT CASSVGGRGSGNTIYF
TRBD1 TRBJ2-1 once TRBV19 TGTGCCAGTAGTATTGGCTTGACAGGGCGGCGAAACGAGCAGTTCTTC CASSIGLTGRRNEQFF
TRBD2 TRBJ2-2 - TRBV6-4 TGTGCCCGCCGTCAACGGGGGGTGAACACCGGGGAGCTGTTTTTT CARRQRGVNTGELFF
- TRBJ1-1 - TRBV29-1 TGCAGCGCCGCCAAGGGAAACTCGGGTACTGAAGCTTTCTTT CSAAKGNSGTEAFF
- TRBJ2-5 - TRBV20-1 TGCAGTGCTAGCGGTAAAGAGACCCAGTACTTC CSASGKETQYF
TRBD1 TRBJ2-5 - TRBV5-1 TGCGCCAGCAGCTTGGCGGGACAGGGAGAGACCCAGTACTTC CASSLAGQGETQYF
- TRBJ1-1 few TRBV19 TGTGCCAGTAGTCCTCTTGACAGTGAAGCTTTCTTT CASSPLDSEAFF
TRBD1 TRBJ2-5 - TRBV7-3 TGTGCCAGCAGCTTCAGGGGGGAGACCCAGTACTTC CASSFRGETQYF
TRBD1 TRBJ1-1 - TRBV5-8 TGTGCCAGCAGCTTGAGGACAGGGGTTACGGTGAACACTGAAGCTTTCTTT CASSLRTGVTVNTEAFF
- TRBJ1-5 - TRBV6-1 TGTGCCAGCAGTGCCCCGGGGGGTAGCAATCAGCCCCAGCATTTT CASSAPGGSNQPQHF
- TRBJ1-2 - TRBV6-6 TGTGCCAGCAGTTACGACCCGGGACCGGGAGGCTACACCTTC CASSYDPGPGGYTF
- TRBJ1-1 - TRBV18 TGTGCCAGCTCCCCCGACCTCGAGGTCACTGAAGCTTTCTTT CASSPDLEVTEAFF
TRBD1 TRBJ2-7 - TRBV13 TGTGCCAGCGGACAGGGTGACTACGAGCAGTACTTC CASGQGDYEQYF
- TRBJ1-5 - TRBV27 TGTGCCAGCAGTTTTCTTCCGCCGACGTTTCTCGGCAATCAGCCCCAGCATTTT CASSFLPPTFLGNQPQHF
TRBD1 TRBJ1-1 - TRBV2 TGTGCCAGCAAGGGACAGGGGCAGACTGAAGCTTTCTTT CASKGQGQTEAFF
TRBD2 TRBJ2-3 - TRBV9 TGTGCCAGCAGCCGTAGAGGTGTAGGAGGGACTAGCCCGACAGATACGCAGTATTTT CASSRRGVGGTSPTDTQYF
- TRBJ1-2 - TRBV4-1 TGCGCCAGCAGCCAAGTCAGGGAGCAGGGAGTTCGCTATGGCTACACCTTC CASSQVREQGVRYGYTF
- TRBJ1-2 - TRBV27 TGTGCCAGCAGCCGAAACGGAGACAGCTATGGCTACACCTTC CASSRNGDSYGYTF
- TRBJ1-2 - TRBV5-6 TGTGCCAGCAGCTGGGACGGGGTTTCGGACTATGGCTACACCTTC CASSWDGVSDYGYTF
- TRBJ1-1 - TRBV5-5 TGTGCCAGCAGCCCAAGGCGAGTAGGCCTAACCATGAACACTGAAGCTTTCTTT CASSPRRVGLTMNTEAFF
TRBD1 TRBJ2-7 - TRBV7-9 TGTGCCAGCAGTTACTCCGGGACAGGTTACGACGAGCAGTACTTC CASSYSGTGYDEQYF
TRBD1 TRBJ1-5 - TRBV12-5 TGTGCTAGTGGTAGGGGACAGGGGGTGAGCAATCAGCCCCAGCATTTT CASGRGQGVSNQPQHF
- TRBJ2-5 - TRBV5-1 TGCGCCAGCAGCCCCTACGGACAGCCCCAAGAGACCCAGTACTTC CASSPYGQPQETQYF
- TRBJ2-3 - TRBV7-3 TGTGCCAGCAGCTTGACTAGGACTAGCACAGATACGCAGTATTTT CASSLTRTSTDTQYF
- TRBJ2-2 - TRBV5-1 TGCGCCAGCAGCTCCCGAACCCTAGACAGCGCGAACACCGGGGAGCTGTTTTTT CASSSRTLDSANTGELFF
- TRBJ1-4 - TRBV4-1 TGCGCCAGCAGCCAAGATGGGGGTCAGTTTGCAACTAATGAAAAACTGTTTTTT CASSQDGGQFATNEKLFF
TRBD1 TRBJ1-2 few TRBV28 TGTGCCAGCACGAGGGACAGGGGGCTTTATGGCTACACCTTC CASTRDRGLYGYTF
- TRBJ1-1 - TRBV18 TGTGCCAGCTCACCATTAGGGGGAAACACTGAAGCTTTCTTT CASSPLGGNTEAFF
- TRBJ2-5 - TRBV7-9 TGTGCCAGCAGCTTAGATCGCCCAGGGCAAGAGACCCAGTACTTC CASSLDRPGQETQYF
- TRBJ2-2 - TRBV14 TGTGCCAGTACAGGGACCATCAGGGGGGAGCTGTTTTTT CASTGTIRGELFF
- TRBJ2-7 - TRBV9 TGTGCCAGCAGCCTCAGTCCCTACGAGCAGTACTTC CASSLSPYEQYF
- TRBJ2-3 few TRBV7-3 TGTGCCAGCAGCCTCACCCCTGGGCCCCCCACAGATACGCAGTATTTT CASSLTPGPPTDTQYF
- TRBJ1-6 - TRBV4-1 TGCGCCAGCAGCCAAGACGGTTACTCCTATAATTCACCCCTCCACTTT CASSQDGYSYNSPLHF
TRBD2 TRBJ2-1 once TRBV7-2 TGTGCCAGCAGCTTACCGCTAGCGGGCGCCTACAATGAGCAGTTCTTC CASSLPLAGAYNEQFF
TRBD1 TRBJ1-5 - TRBV7-8 TGTGCCAGCAGCGGCCGGGACAGGGGAAGCAATCAGCCCCAGCATTTT CASSGRDRGSNQPQHF
TRBD1 TRBJ1-2 - TRBV6-6 TGTGCCAGCAGTTCCGGGACAGGAATTTATGGCTACACCTTC CASSSGTGIYGYTF
- TRBJ1-3 - TRBV7-9 TGTGCCAGCAGCTTGGTTCAATCTGGGGGAAACACCATATATTTT CASSLVQSGGNTIYF
TRBD1 TRBJ2-5 - TRBV19 TGTGCCAGTAGCCTCCAGTTGACAGGGAAAGAGACCCAGTACTTC CASSLQLTGKETQYF
- TRBJ2-3 - TRBV7-2 TGTGCCAGCAGCTTAGTGCGCCAGGGCACAGATACGCAGTATTTT CASSLVRQGTDTQYF
- TRBJ1-1 - TRBV29-1 TGCAGCGTTGTTACAGGCTGGGACACTGAAGCTTTCTTT CSVVTGWDTEAFF
TRBD1 TRBJ2-1 - TRBV19 TGTGCCAGTAGTGGGCGGACAGGGAAAAATGAGCAGTTCTTC CASSGRTGKNEQFF
- TRBJ2-3 once TRBV7-9 TGTGCCAGCAGCCTCGGCAGGCTTCCTGATACGCAGTATTTT CASSLGRLPDTQYF
- TRBJ1-1 - TRBV11-3 TGTGCCAGCAGCTTAGAAGGAAACAGATTGAACACTGAAGCTTTCTTT CASSLEGNRLNTEAFF
TRBD2 TRBJ2-5 - TRBV6-5 TGTGCCAGCAGTTACAAGCGGGGGGGCCGAGAGACCCAGTACTTC CASSYKRGGRETQYF
TRBD1 TRBJ2-1 - TRBV27 TGTGCCAGCAGTTGGACAGGGTGGTCGAATGAGCAGTTCTTC CASSWTGWSNEQFF
- TRBJ2-7 once TRBV2 TGTGCCAGCGGGGGTCGGGTGTCCTACGAGCAGTACTTC CASGGRVSYEQYF
- TRBJ1-2 - TRBV7-2 TGTGCCAGCAGCTTAGCTAGCAGGGTGCAGGGCTACACCTTC CASSLASRVQGYTF
TRBD2 TRBJ2-1 - TRBV5-1 TGCGCCAGCAGCTGGAGAGCGGGGGGAACCTACAATGAGCAGTTCTTC CASSWRAGGTYNEQFF
- TRBJ2-7 - TRBV11-3 TGTGCCAGCAGCTTCGGGGACGAGCAGTACTTC CASSFGDEQYF
- TRBJ1-4 - TRBV18 TGTGCCAGCTCTGGGGAAAGGGAAAAACTGTTTTTT CASSGEREKLFF
TRBD1 TRBJ1-2 - TRBV4-1 TGCGCCAGCAGCCAGTTAACCGGGACAGAGAACTATGGCTACACCTTC CASSQLTGTENYGYTF
TRBD1 TRBJ2-5 - TRBV4-3 TGCGCCAGCAGCCGCGGACAGGGCCCCCAAGAGACCCAGTACTTC CASSRGQGPQETQYF
- TRBJ1-1 - TRBV19 TGTGCCAGTAGTATTCTCGGCAGGGCAAACACTGAAGCTTTCTTT CASSILGRANTEAFF
TRBD2 TRBJ2-3 - TRBV29-1 TGCAGCGGACTAGCGGGGGGCACAGATACGCAGTATTTT CSGLAGGTDTQYF
- TRBJ2-4 - TRBV6-5 TGTGCCAGCAGTTACTCGGGGTTAGCCAAAAACATTCAGTACTTC CASSYSGLAKNIQYF
- TRBJ1-1 - TRBV30 TGTGCCTGGACACAAAGATCGTCCACTGAAGCTTTCTTT CAWTQRSSTEAFF
- TRBJ2-7 - TRBV7-2 TGTGCCAGCAGCTTTTCGCAGGGAAGCCACGAGCAGTACTTC CASSFSQGSHEQYF
- TRBJ1-4 - TRBV14 TGTGCCAGCAGCCAAGGACAAGTAGCGCCTAATGAAAAACTGTTTTTT CASSQGQVAPNEKLFF
- TRBJ2-2 - TRBV7-6 TGTGCCAGCAGCCTCCTTGGCGGGGGCCCGAATACCGGGGAGCTGTTTTTT CASSLLGGGPNTGELFF
TRBD1 TRBJ1-3 - TRBV19 TGTGCCAGCCAGGGGGCATCTGGAAACACCATATATTTT CASQGASGNTIYF